This T cell receptor beta chain was obtained from a study of PD-1 blockade in classical Hodgkin lymphoma (dated by TCRdb to between 2020 and 2021). Concerning the study at large: Nivolumab dosing was 3 mg/kg intravenously every 2 weeks, continuing until either disease progression or unacceptable toxicity. A peripheral blood immune signature of response to PD-1 blockade in classical Hodgkin lymphoma was defined using TCR beta sequencing and CyTOF.

Results the study describes overall, beyond this receptor: Baseline TCR diversity was reported as lower in newly diagnosed patients than in healthy donors, and lower still in relapsed/refractory patients. Lower diversity was observed in patients in whom nivolumab was started less than 1 year after ASCT, and these patients were excluded from later analyses so that confounding by immune reconstitution would be avoided. CD4+ but not CD8+ TCR diversity rose significantly by C4D1 (p=0.0027 vs p=0.16), most apparent in complete responders (p=0.02). Trial patients with a complete response had baseline diversity similar to that of newly diagnosed patients, while partial responders and progressors had significantly lower diversity. The study covered only a single clinical trial cohort, and the causes of the repertoire differences, possibly disease activity or prior therapy, were still not defined.

This specimen's time point label, per the study, means: cycle 1 day 1 (C1D1), immediately before nivolumab initiation. Relapse after autologous stem cell transplantation had occurred in all trial patients, and cohorts A, B and C were distinguished by prior brentuximab vedotin exposure. Using a Miltenyi CD8+ T cell isolation kit, CD8+ T cells were purified from thawed PBMCs through magnetic negative selection. The trial cohort was composed of about 54 patients with relapsed/refractory classical Hodgkin lymphoma, for whom complete response, partial response or progressive disease was recorded as best overall response. Trial patients were treated with single-agent nivolumab in the multi-cohort phase II CheckMate 205 trial. An independent review committee assessed best overall response by applying the 2007 International Working Group response criteria. PBMCs from the trial were collected at three points: immediately before nivolumab initiation (C1D1), and during therapy at cycle 2 day 1 and cycle 4 day 1. Peripheral blood was collected in 8 mL Vacutainer Cell Preparation Tubes, from which PBMCs were isolated by centrifugation and then cryopreserved. Purified CD4+ and CD8+ fractions were prepared only for cases with an additional available PBMC sample. Magnetically labelled cells were removed on LS columns in a quadroMACS separator, and the flow-through was retained as the purified fraction.

Genomic DNA was extracted with the Qiagen DNeasy kit from unsorted PBMCs and from negatively selected CD4+ and CD8+ fractions. TCR beta CDR3 regions were amplified by immunoSEQ multiplex PCR using primers annealing to V and J segments. A synthetic immune receptor repertoire was used to minimize amplification bias, and remaining bias was computationally removed after sequencing. Concerning the study's data processing: Custom Python scripts were used to quantify repertoire diversity as the Shannon entropy index. Unsorted, CD4+ and CD8+ repertoires were analyzed separately, except for combined analyses in which CD4+ and CD8+ sequences were merged in silico. Clonal expansion was defined as a frequency increase of at least 2-fold after treatment compared with C1D1, and clones undetected at baseline were assigned a pseudocount of 0.5. Singleton clones were defined as clones with 0 or 1 copy at C1D1, and non-singleton clones were defined as clones with 2 or more copies. By matching protein sequences in sorted samples from the same patient, clones expanded in unsorted samples were annotated as CD4+, CD8+ or unknown. Wilcoxon tests were applied to paired samples to test diversity changes from C1D1 to C4D1. Imported from immuneACCESS, the table was reduced by TCRdb to in-frame sequences with V and J called. These copies leave out some clones; in studies compared against another copy, an unresolved V gene accounts for under half, and the cause of the remainder is not known. From that table come the V and J calls and clone size; the DNA was used to work out D and trimming. The sample table contains about 27,000 clones; only one count was recorded for almost 90% of them. The ten largest make up over 6.5% of the sample.

Worth noting for this clone: This receptor's antigen is unknown. No much larger clone exists at a distance of one base, and base qualities are not known.

CDR3 length: 13 amino acids, cysteine to phenylalanine. The entry retains the CDR3 DNA only, 39 bases that are in frame from base 1. A distance of 4 bases separates the germline ends of V and J, which lose 2 bases and 0 bases respectively. CDR1 and CDR2, per the germline V gene, are MNHEY and SVGAGI. The specimen comprised CD8+ T cells from blood, sampled at baseline. The sequence links TRBV6-5 to TRBJ2-5, with no reliable assignment of the D segment. This sequence was found in a human donor with classical Hodgkin lymphoma. Here is the DNA: TGTGCCAGCAGTTACGGGAACCAAGAGACCCAGTACTTC. It is translated as CASSYGNQETQYF.